This TCR beta chain was recovered during a study of cytomegalovirus exposure and HLA in healthy donors. Study-level results: Among TCR sequences, most were rare, though some public TCRs appeared in many donors.

Profiled with immunoSEQ multiplex PCR; TCRdb holds only in-frame clones, not every one. The top ten hold 1.5% to 2% of the sample, which has some 130,000 clones, approximately 94% seen once. As regards this clone: Its antigen is not known.

The clonotype comes from a man younger than 30 in good health and CMV-seropositive. Sequencing was done on a sample of PBMCs.

The CDR3 loop reads CASSVPGAANYGYTF. Written as DNA, the CDR3 is TGTGCCAGCAGCGTTCCAGGGGCGGCGAACTATGGCTACACCTTC. V and J are TRBV7-2 and TRBJ1-2; TRBD1 is a possible D gene (6 bases). Germline V gene sequence: CDR1 SGHTA, CDR2 FQGNSA. Trimming stripped 5 bases from V and 2 bases from J, with 15 bases between. The CDR3 totals 15 residues.